One and the same sample provided the 27 T cell receptor beta chains below, sequenced in a study of blood T cell repertoires in COVID-19. Generated by immunoSEQ multiplex PCR, the TCRdb table keeps only in-frame clones and is missing some. Among approximately 300,000 clones listed, roughly 85% were seen once. Sequenced sample: PBMCs or T cells enriched from blood (not recorded which). These receptors were obtained from a young woman who had been exposed to COVID-19.

V gene TRBV28 combines with J gene TRBJ2-7; tentatively, D is TRBD1 (7 bases). There are 16 residues in the CDR3. V lost 7 bases, J lost 3 bases, and 22 bases lay in between. Germline V gives CDR1 MDHEN, CDR2 SYDVKM. CDR3 sequence (DNA): TGTGCCAGCACCCTCCCTGCGGGGACAGCTAACTACGAGCAGTACTTC. This translates into CASTLPAGTANYEQYF. The variable domain in full, completed from reference TRBV28 and TRBJ2-7, reads DVKVTQSSRYLVKRTGEKVFLECVQDMDHENMFWYRQDPGLGLRLIYFSYDVKMKEKGDIPEGYSVSREKKERFSLILESASTNQTSMYLCASTLPAGTANYEQYFGPGTRLTVT.

The chain employs TRBV28 and TRBJ2-3; weak D call: TRBD1 (6 bases). Germline CDR1 reads MDHEN; CDR2 reads SYDVKM. V was pared by 5 bases and J by 1 base, with 16 bases between. CDR3 size: 16 residues. The CDR3 spells CASSDEGVGGTDTQYF. CDR3 DNA sequence: TGTGCCAGCAGTGACGAGGGGGTTGGGGGCACAGATACGCAGTATTTT.

The V gene is TRBV7-8, the J gene TRBJ2-5; D possibly corresponds to TRBD2 (7 bases). V lost 4 bases and J 3 bases, leaving 12 bases between the germline ends. The germline V gene encodes CDR1 SGHVS and CDR2 FQNEAQ. The CDR3 is 14 residues long. CDR3 region: CASSYRGGKETQYF. The CDR3, as DNA: TGTGCCAGCAGCTATAGGGGGGGGAAAGAGACCCAGTACTTC.

This chain links TRBV7-2 with TRBJ2-1; 9 bases align to TRBD2. Germline V CDR1 and CDR2: SGHTA, FQGNSA. This CDR3 region has 16 residues. Losses at the gene ends were 5 bases for V and 7 bases for J; bases not matched to a gene: 12. This CDR3 reads CASSPLSGGSENEQFF. The CDR3, as DNA: TGTGCCAGCAGCCCCCTGAGCGGGGGGAGTGAGAATGAGCAGTTCTTC.

This clone was detected a few times. The V gene is TRBV7-3, the J gene TRBJ2-4; 8 positions agree with TRBD1. CDR3 length: 19 amino acids. V lost 1 base and J lost 2; bases outside the gene matches: 13. In germline, CDR1 is SGHTA, CDR2 FQGTGA. DNA of the CDR3: TGTGCCAGCAGCTTAAAGCCCACCGGGACAGGAGGACCCAAAAACATTCAGTACTTC. This translates into CASSLKPTGTGGPKNIQYF.

The chain combines TRBV5-4 with TRBJ1-6; D call uncertain. V shed 0 bases and J shed 5 bases, with 9 bases lying between them. Germline lookup yields CDR1 SGHNT and CDR2 YYREEE (reference sequence). The CDR3 covers 15 residues. CDR3: CASSLASGNNSPLHF. CDR3 DNA sequence: TGTGCCAGCAGCTTGGCTTCGGGGAATAATTCACCCCTCCACTTT.

The chain has TRBV18 and TRBJ2-7; 9 bases agree with TRBD1. CDR1 is KGHSH, CDR2 LQKENI, per germline. The CDR3 contains 14 residues. V shed 3 bases, J shed 2 bases, and the junction held 2 bases outside the gene matches. CDR3 in amino acids: CASSPRDRAYEQYF. The CDR3 bases are TGTGCCAGCTCACCCCGGGACAGGGCCTACGAGCAGTACTTC.

The DNA of the CDR3 is TGTGCCTGGACGGGGGACGGCCCCAATCAGCCCCAGCATTTT. It specifies CAWTGDGPNQPQHF. The chain combines TRBV30 with TRBJ1-5; perhaps TRBD1 as D (5 bases). The V gene's germline CDR1 is GTSNPN and CDR2 SVGIG (reference sequence). Trimming cost V 4 bases and J 3 bases, with 13 bases left between them. The CDR3 is made up of 14 amino acids.

The V and J genes are TRBV2 and TRBJ2-1; TRBD2 matches at 7 bases. The CDR3 sequence is 14 residues long. V gave up 6 bases and J gave up 7 bases; unmatched junction bases: 9. Germline values: CDR1 SNHLY, CDR2 FYNNEI. The CDR3 spells CASRGLAAINEQFF. As DNA, the CDR3 is TGTGCCAGCAGGGGGCTAGCGGCGATTAATGAGCAGTTCTTC.

This chain links TRBV5-1 with TRBJ2-5, with 8 bases matching TRBD1. Trimming cost V 2 bases and J 3 bases; bases outside gene matches: 6. Per germline, CDR1 SGHRS and CDR2 YFSETQ. There are 15 residues in the CDR3. The CDR3 nucleotides are TGCGCCAGCAGCTTCGCAGGGGGCAAAAAAGAGACCCAGTACTTC. Amino acid sequence: CASSFAGGKKETQYF.

This chain connects TRBV30 to TRBJ1-2; the match to TRBD1 covers 9 bases. With 5 bases clipped from V and 5 bases from J, the junction kept 6 bases outside the gene matches. The CDR3 extends over 13 amino acids. Germline assignment: CDR1 GTSNPN and CDR2 SVGIG (reference sequence). In nucleotides, the CDR3 is TGTGCCTGGTCCGGGACAGGGAGGTATGGCTACACCTTC. It specifies CAWSGTGRYGYTF.

This chain connects TRBV27 to TRBJ1-2; 11 nucleotides agree with TRBD1. The CDR3 length is 14 residues. Germline V gene data show CDR1 as MNHEY and CDR2 as SMNVEV (reference sequence). V was pared by 7 bases and J by 8 bases, with 9 bases of the junction left unmatched. This CDR3 is CASKYSGQGEGYTF. In nucleotides, the CDR3 is TGTGCCAGCAAATATTCGGGACAGGGGGAAGGCTACACCTTC.

The J gene is TRBJ2-3, the V gene TRBV30; the match to TRBD2 covers 10 bases. CDR3 length equals 13 residues. Germline assignment: CDR1 GTSNPN and CDR2 SVGIG (reference sequence). The CDR3 DNA follows: TGTGCTACAAAGCGGGGGGGAACAGATACGCAGTATTTT. Amino acids: CATKRGGTDTQYF.

This clone was detected many times. The genes are TRBV9 and TRBJ1-6, with TRBD1 identical over 8 bases. The CDR3 is 15 residues long. Trimming removed 4 bases from V and 5 bases from J; junction bases left unmatched: 5. Germline V gives CDR1 SGDLS, CDR2 YYNGEE. The CDR3 DNA reads as TGTGCCAGCAGCCTACGGACAGGGAATAATTCACCCCTCCACTTT. It yields the protein CASSLRTGNNSPLHF.

The chain has TRBV30 and TRBJ2-7, with TRBD1 matching 9 bases. The germline V gene has CDR1 GTSNPN and CDR2 SVGIG (reference sequence). The CDR3 is made up of 13 amino acids. V was pared by 2 bases and J by 6 bases, with 5 bases of the junction left unmatched. CDR3 sequence reads: CAWSPGQGLEQYF. In nucleotides, the CDR3 is TGTGCCTGGAGTCCGGGACAGGGTCTCGAGCAGTACTTC.

The J gene is TRBJ1-1, the V gene TRBV27, with a possible D match to TRBD1 (5 bases). The CDR3 extends over 14 amino acids. Trimming stripped 0 bases from V and 7 bases from J, with 12 bases between. Germline V gene data show CDR1 as MNHEY and CDR2 as SMNVEV (reference sequence). The CDR3: CASSLSRQRDEAFF. CDR3 coding DNA: TGTGCCAGCAGTTTATCAAGACAGAGAGATGAAGCTTTCTTT.

The CDR3 sequence: CASSPSRGQRGYTF. In DNA, the CDR3 is TGTGCCAGCAGCCCCTCACGAGGGCAGCGTGGCTACACCTTC. V and J are TRBV7-8 and TRBJ1-2, with D unclear. This CDR3 is built from 14 residues. The V end was cut by 5 bases, the J end by 7 bases, with 17 bases between. Germline-derived CDR1 and CDR2 are SGHVS and FQNEAQ.

J is TRBJ2-1 and V is TRBV5-4; 11 bases are shared with TRBD2. Germline V lookup: CDR1 SGHNT, CDR2 YYREEE (reference sequence). The V and J ends lost 3 bases and 4 bases, in that order; junction bases with no gene match: 9. The CDR3 sequence is 17 residues long. For the CDR3, the DNA is TGTGCCAGCAGCTGGGGGGCCACTAGCGGGGGTTACAATGAGCAGTTCTTC. It yields the protein CASSWGATSGGYNEQFF.

This chain joins TRBV18 and TRBJ1-5; no reliable D call. Trimming cost V 0 bases and J 1 base, with 7 bases left between them. Germline CDR1 KGHSH, CDR2 LQKENI. This CDR3 is 15 amino acids long. This CDR3 is CASSPPGGSNQPQHF. Here the CDR3 DNA reads TGTGCCAGCTCACCACCAGGCGGCAGCAATCAGCCCCAGCATTTT.

This chain uses TRBV2 with TRBJ1-1, with D tentatively TRBD1 (5 bases). Germline V lookup: CDR1 SNHLY, CDR2 FYNNEI. The CDR3 spans 12 residues. V lost 7 bases to trimming and J lost 4 bases, with 10 bases between them. The CDR3 sequence is CASNGGGTEAFF. The CDR3, as DNA: TGTGCCAGCAACGGGGGGGGCACTGAAGCTTTCTTT.

Only one count was recorded for this clone. This chain uses TRBV21-1 with TRBJ2-5; whether TRBD1, the table's D call, matches the DNA was not checked. TRBV21-1 is termed a pseudogene. The CDR3 has 15 amino acids. CDR3 nucleotides: TGTGCCAGCAGCAATCCAGGGCGCAGGAAAGAGACCCAGTACTTC. This sequence encodes CASSNPGRRKETQYF.

The V gene is TRBV21-1, the J gene TRBJ1-1. TRBV21-1 is noted as a pseudogene. The CDR3 length is 14 residues. CDR3 DNA sequence: TGTGCCAGCAGCAAAGGGGTCCAGACTGGTGAAGCTTTCTTT. Translated: CASSKGVQTGEAFF.

The chain recombines TRBV28 with TRBJ2-2; D gene unclear. CDR1 and CDR2 from the germline V gene are MDHEN and SYDVKM. The CDR3 totals 16 residues. Trimming pared 2 bases from V and 0 bases from J, leaving 10 bases between. The CDR3 nucleotides read TGTGCCAGCAGTTTACTACAGCCATCGAACACCGGGGAGCTGTTTTTT. Protein sequence: CASSLLQPSNTGELFF.

There are a few counts of this clone. The J gene is TRBJ1-4, the V gene TRBV28; D is ambiguous. V lost 7 bases, J lost 8 bases, and 20 bases lay in between. The CDR3 is 15 amino acids. The V gene's germline CDR1 is MDHEN and CDR2 SYDVKM. The CDR3 DNA reads TGTGCCAGCAACCCACGCGTGAGGAATGAAGAAAAACTGTTTTTT. This codes for CASNPRVRNEEKLFF.

V is TRBV5-8 and J is TRBJ2-1; D gene unclear. Germline assignment: CDR1 SGHTS and CDR2 YDEGEE. The CDR3 contains 13 residues. V lost 0 bases and J 6 bases, leaving 7 bases between the germline ends. This CDR3 reads CASSLVYGNEQFF. CDR3 bases: TGTGCCAGCAGCTTGGTATACGGCAATGAGCAGTTCTTC.

The V call is TRBV6-5, the J call TRBJ1-5; TRBD1 aligns across 7 bases. There are 14 residues in the CDR3. Looked up from germline, CDR1 is MNHEY and CDR2 is SVGAGI. After removal of 5 bases from V and 4 bases from J, the junction contained 5 bases not matched to a gene. CDR3 loop: CASSRPGQNQPQHF. CDR3 nucleotides: TGTGCCAGCAGTAGACCGGGACAGAATCAGCCCCAGCATTTT.

V is TRBV12-3 or TRBV12-4 and J is TRBJ2-2, with a possible D match to TRBD2 (6 bases). CDR3 length equals 13 residues. Deletions cut 8 bases from V and 2 bases from J, with 9 bases between. The CDR3 protein is CASAGLNTGELFF. The DNA for the CDR3 is TGTGCCAGCGCGGGGCTAAACACCGGGGAGCTGTTTTTT.